This is a list of T cell receptor beta chains from one sample in a study of human CD4 T cells and Enterobacteriaceae. Profiling relied on immunoSEQ multiplex PCR, and the TCRdb table lists in-frame clones only, not all of them. The sample records about 27,000 clones, about four fifths being singletons. Sequencing was performed on memory CD4+ T cells from blood. The receptors come from a human donor in good health. CDR3s include the opening cysteine and the closing phenylalanine or tryptophan. Fields, in order: V gene, J gene, clone size, CDR3 protein. The size field is filled for only some rows; it gives once, few, many or a size class.

TRBV27	TRBJ2-5	.	CASSSLASETQYF
TRBV4-1	TRBJ1-6	.	CASSPRRGIRQNSPLHF
TRBV7-9	TRBJ1-1	.	CASSLMTEAFF
TRBV25-1	TRBJ1-1	.	CASSEYGQGGTEAFF
TRBV4-2	TRBJ2-5	.	CASSQEGARETQYF
TRBV14	TRBJ2-1	.	CASSQARAGEQFF
TRBV4-1	TRBJ1-1	.	CASSPLRSSATEAFF
TRBV6-5	TRBJ1-2	.	CASTRTGAPISYTF
TRBV4-1	TRBJ1-1	.	CASSRTEAYEAFF
TRBV5-6	TRBJ2-7	.	CASSLRRQSSYEQYF
TRBV11-2	TRBJ2-1	.	CASSPRDSSYNEQFF
TRBV5-8	TRBJ2-2	.	CASRSGQGSNTGELFF
TRBV7-3	TRBJ2-1	few	CASSLRPRTSSYNEQFF
TRBV19	TRBJ2-3	.	CASSIRADTQYF
TRBV6-1	TRBJ2-7	.	CASSVSGTSVYEQYF
TRBV28	TRBJ1-5	.	CASIGGNQPQHF
TRBV6-5	TRBJ1-1	.	CASSYSGKEAFF
TRBV28	TRBJ2-5	.	CASSGLAGFQETQYF
TRBV2	TRBJ2-1	.	CASSEGGQGRGNEQFF
TRBV5-1	TRBJ2-7	.	CASSLAGGPNEQYF
TRBV18	TRBJ1-4	.	CASSPTPSSGGRRSTNEKLFF
TRBV6-1	TRBJ2-7	few	CASSEAFGMPYEQYF
TRBV6-1	TRBJ2-5	.	CASIGGERTQETQYF
TRBV6-5	TRBJ1-1	.	CASSSTGWRNTEAFF
TRBV7-9	TRBJ2-2	.	CASSFSFPNTGELFF
TRBV11-3	TRBJ2-5	.	CASSLGGQGGQETQYF
TRBV10-2	TRBJ1-2	.	CASRRTGSGEGYGYTF
TRBV6-5	TRBJ1-6	few	CASSRQGSGSPLHF
TRBV18	TRBJ2-7	.	CASSLVSQGGEQYF
TRBV9	TRBJ2-2	.	CASSVVPGPDRNTGELFF
TRBV25-1	TRBJ2-7	.	CASGRGWPYEQYF
TRBV5-1	TRBJ2-3	few	CASSSGSTDTQYF
TRBV30	TRBJ1-2	.	CAWSGTGGTTSGYTF
TRBV5-4	TRBJ1-3	few	CASSLPGASGNTIYF
TRBV5-1	TRBJ2-1	.	CASSPSGDRTYNEQFF
TRBV28	TRBJ2-7	.	CASSPTGTGAYEQYF
TRBV25-1	TRBJ2-1	.	CASSEYGAYSSYNEQFF
TRBV28	TRBJ2-7	.	CASSLSQLSREQYF
TRBV7-3	TRBJ2-6	.	CASSFFQGLGSGANVLTF
TRBV18	TRBJ1-1	.	CASSSAGNTEAFF
TRBV6-1	TRBJ1-1	.	CASSFAVNTEAFF
TRBV6-5	TRBJ2-5	.	CASSTSSGSRETQYF
TRBV11-3	TRBJ1-1	.	CASSSRQNTEAFF
TRBV12-5	TRBJ2-7	.	CASEVRGEQYF
TRBV11-2	TRBJ2-5	.	CASSFRSQETQYF
TRBV4-1	TRBJ2-3	.	CASSPWVGDPHTDTQYF
TRBV5-4	TRBJ1-6	.	CASSAPGHNSPLHF
TRBV6-6	TRBJ2-2	once	CASSYSAGRTGELFF